Listed below are T cell receptor beta chains from one sample, sequenced in a study of blood T cells in healthy people across ages. One entry per CDR3 protein, called by TCRdb with MiXCR from the 5' RACE reads. The sample has about a million distinct CDR3 sequences, around two fifths seen once; the top ten hold around 13%. Sequencing was performed on blood. These receptor sequences come from a man between 18 and 29 years old in good health. CDR3s include the opening cysteine and the closing phenylalanine or tryptophan. D genes are given only for firm matches. The size field is filled for only some rows; it gives once, few, many or a size class.

V	J	size	D	CDR3	DNA
TRBV27	TRBJ2-3	once	-	CASSPQRGRASDTQYF	TGTGCCAGCAGCCCCCAACGGGGTAGGGCGTCAGATACGCAGTATTTT
TRBV25-1	TRBJ2-1	-	TRBD1	CASSGPGTGEDNEQFF	TGTGCCAGCAGTGGGCCGGGGACAGGCGAGGACAATGAGCAGTTCTTC
TRBV10-3	TRBJ1-2	few	-	CAISDRGLGYTF	TGTGCCATCAGTGATAGGGGACTTGGCTACACCTTC
TRBV7-2	TRBJ2-4	few	-	CASSRSRGNIQYF	TGTGCCAGCAGCCGATCGAGGGGAAACATTCAGTACTTC
TRBV10-3	TRBJ2-7	-	TRBD1	CAISDRVGTVGEQYF	TGTGCCATCAGTGATAGAGTAGGGACAGTAGGCGAGCAGTACTTC
TRBV4-3	TRBJ2-3	-	TRBD2	CASSSRFSIAGLLTDTQYF	TGCGCCAGCAGCTCGCGTTTTTCTATAGCGGGGTTACTCACAGATACGCAGTATTTT
TRBV19	TRBJ2-2	-	-	CASGNAGSTGELFF	TGTGCCAGTGGAAATGCAGGGTCTACCGGGGAGCTGTTTTTT
TRBV20-1	TRBJ2-1	-	TRBD2	CSATTDLAGGSLREQFF	TGCAGTGCTACAACAGACCTAGCGGGGGGCTCACTTCGAGAGCAGTTCTTC
TRBV12-3/TRBV12-4	TRBJ1-1	-	TRBD1	CASKPTGGVGNTEAFF	TGTGCCAGCAAACCGACAGGGGGGGTGGGGAACACTGAAGCTTTCTTT
TRBV20-1	TRBJ1-1	-	-	CSAREGAGRTEAFF	TGCAGTGCTAGAGAGGGGGCTGGACGGACTGAAGCTTTCTTT
TRBV20-1	TRBJ1-1	-	-	CSARVRSLGISEAFF	TGCAGTGCTAGAGTCCGTTCTCTGGGGATCTCTGAAGCTTTCTTT
TRBV27	TRBJ2-2	-	TRBD1	CASGHTGQGAPGELFF	TGTGCCAGCGGTCATACTGGACAGGGGGCGCCCGGGGAGCTGTTTTTT
TRBV25-1	TRBJ2-3	-	TRBD2	CASSEYLGLATDTQYF	TGTGCCAGCAGTGAATATTTGGGACTAGCTACAGATACGCAGTATTTT
TRBV20-1	TRBJ1-4	-	-	CSVGGGGTNEKLFF	TGCAGTGTTGGGGGAGGGGGAACTAATGAAAAACTGTTTTTT
TRBV27	TRBJ1-2	-	TRBD1	CASTAQGAPFDYGYTF	TGTGCCAGCACGGCACAGGGGGCTCCCTTCGACTATGGCTACACCTTC
TRBV20-1	TRBJ2-3	-	-	CSAALGADTQYF	TGCAGTGCTGCCCTAGGGGCAGATACGCAGTATTTT
TRBV4-3	TRBJ2-6	-	TRBD1	CASSFLLGTGAGANVLTF	TGCGCCAGCAGCTTCCTCTTAGGGACAGGAGCTGGGGCCAACGTCCTGACTTTC
TRBV29-1	TRBJ1-2	few	-	CSVDPPANYGYTF	TGCAGCGTTGACCCACCCGCCAACTATGGCTACACCTTC
TRBV20-1	TRBJ1-6	once	TRBD1	CSARDIAGGNSPLHF	TGCAGTGCTAGAGATATCGCAGGGGGGAATTCACCCCTCCACTTT
TRBV20-1	TRBJ1-4	-	-	CSARDRSAHAEKLFF	TGCAGTGCTAGAGATCGGTCCGCGCACGCGGAAAAACTGTTTTTT
TRBV20-1	TRBJ1-2	-	-	CSAGWGMDGYTF	TGCAGTGCTGGTTGGGGGATGGATGGCTACACCTTC
TRBV20-1	TRBJ2-2	few	-	CSADRNTGELFF	TGCAGTGCTGACAGAAACACCGGGGAGCTGTTTTTT
TRBV12-3/TRBV12-4	TRBJ1-1	few	-	CASTRKRQNEAFF	TGTGCCAGCACCCGGAAAAGACAGAATGAAGCTTTCTTT
TRBV18	TRBJ2-2	few	TRBD1	CASSPLTGDTGELFF	TGTGCCAGCTCACCACTGACAGGGGACACCGGGGAGCTGTTTTTT
TRBV20-1	TRBJ1-4	few	-	CSASRQSNEKLFF	TGCAGTGCTAGTCGACAGAGTAATGAAAAACTGTTTTTT
TRBV3-1	TRBJ1-6	-	TRBD1	CASSQEKQGASNSPLHF	TGTGCCAGCAGCCAAGAGAAACAGGGGGCGAGTAATTCACCCCTCCACTTT
TRBV7-9	TRBJ2-3	few	TRBD2	CASRSTSGVTDTQYF	TGTGCCAGCAGATCTACTAGCGGGGTCACAGATACGCAGTATTTT
TRBV4-2	TRBJ1-5	few	-	CASSRRQDSNQPQHF	TGTGCCAGCAGCCGGAGACAGGATAGCAATCAGCCCCAGCATTTT